This T cell receptor beta chain was identified during a study of graft-versus-host responses after intestinal transplantation. Across the study: Recipients were all induced with anti-thymocyte globulin, then given tacrolimus and steroids for approximately three years.

Study results and limitations: Recipient-marrow GvH clones were detected, some having first appeared in ileum or blood. Individuals carrying graft-donor T cell macrochimerism showed high graft-versus-host to host-versus-graft clonal ratios in allografts.

The germline V gene has CDR1 MDHEN and CDR2 SYDVKM. Trimming removed 2 bases from V and 0 bases from J; junction bases left unmatched: 6. CDR3 length: 18 amino acids. Assay used: immunoSEQ multiplex PCR; TCRdb lists only in-frame clones, some missing. The profile shows approximately 15,000 clones, about 87% of them singletons. Points on this clone: Its specificity is unknown.

Marrow drawn post-transplant originated at the posterior iliac crest or another site. The sequencing used bone marrow, collected approximately 130 days after intestinal transplantation. The chain couples TRBV28 to TRBJ2-7; TRBD2 matches 14 bases. The source is a human patient who received an intestinal transplant, so some T cells may come from the graft donor. The CDR3 DNA reads as TGTGCCAGCAGTTTACTGGGACTAGCGGGAGAGAGCTCCTACGAGCAGTACTTC. Protein product: CASSLLGLAGESSYEQYF.